Sequencing of this T cell receptor (beta chain) was carried out in a study of T cell changes during pregnancy in multiple sclerosis. The assay was immunoSEQ multiplex PCR, and TCRdb's table has in-frame clones only and misses some. The table lists some 49,000 clones, over 90% of them singletons. The V gene lost 6 bases and the J gene lost 4 bases, with 15 bases spanning the gap. Germline assignment: CDR1 PRHDT and CDR2 FYEKMQ (reference sequence). The CDR3 is 14 amino acids. This receptor was identified in a female donor with multiple sclerosis, enrolled in a pregnancy study. V and J are TRBV13 and TRBJ2-5, with a tentative D call TRBD1 (5 bases). Source: CD8+ T cells from peripheral blood mononuclear cells, taken in the first trimester of pregnancy. CDR3 protein: CASSPGPGAETQYF. The CDR3 coding sequence is TGTGCCAGCAGTCCAGGGCCAGGTGCAGAGACCCAGTACTTC.